This T cell receptor (beta chain) was profiled in a study of CD8 T cells in ankylosing spondylitis. Broader study findings: Clones linked to disease, bearing a CD8+ phenotype, were relatively rare in peripheral blood. Earlier reports found some motif variants in synovial fluid and blood in reactive arthritis. Reported data indicate significant enrichment of disease-linked clones within matched ankylosing spondylitis synovial fluid. What seemed typical of ankylosing spondylitis blood was a TCR beta motif built from roughly 8 highly homologous variants.

This clonotype was seen ten or more times. No antigen is known for it. Using quantitative 5'-RACE with molecular barcodes, the authors made TCR beta libraries. One entry per CDR3 protein, called by TCRdb with MiXCR from the 5' RACE reads. The sample lists roughly 490,000 distinct CDR3 sequences, under 5.5% seen once, with around 3.6% in the top ten. Source material: blood, either unsorted or a sorted T cell fraction (not recorded which). The TCR sequence derives from a male donor with ankylosing spondylitis.

The CDR3: CASRQTSGLETQYF. CDR3 DNA sequence: TGTGCCAGCAGGCAGACTAGCGGGTTGGAGACCCAGTACTTC. The chain carries TRBV12-3 or TRBV12-4 and TRBJ2-5; 10 positions match TRBD2. The V segment lost 6 bases and the J segment 5 bases; nucleotides outside the gene matches: 6. CDR3 size: 14 residues.